This TCR beta chain is drawn from a study of cytomegalovirus exposure and HLA in healthy donors. Whole-study context: Sequencing of some 190 million T cells in an earlier analysis found more than 100 million unique TCR beta sequences. Study findings and constraints: What TCR beta sequences reportedly achieved was accurate prediction of HLA-A and HLA-B alleles in most subjects.

On this clone itself: What it binds is not known.

60 Vbeta and 13 Jbeta primers were used in PCR. Here immunoSEQ multiplex PCR was the method, and the copy in TCRdb shows in-frame clones only, minus some. There are some 200,000 clones in the sample; roughly four fifths occur only once, and roughly 0.75% lies in the top ten. The CDR3 is 19 residues long. CDR1 LNHNV and CDR2 YYDKDF come from the germline V gene (reference sequence). V was cut by 0 bases and J by 7 bases, with 24 bases left in between. This chain links TRBV15 with TRBJ2-2, with D perhaps matching TRBD2 (7 bases). The sequenced sample was PBMCs. The TCR sequence derives from a woman aged 18-29 years in good health and CMV-seronegative. CDR3 nucleotides: TGTGCCACCAGCAGAGATCCCGGGGGGCCCCGAGGTTCAAACGGGGAGCTGTTTTTT. This encodes CATSRDPGGPRGSNGELFF.